The clone carrying this T cell receptor beta chain turned up a few times. The sample comes from a study of T cell changes during pregnancy in multiple sclerosis. The CDR3 contains 12 residues. Germline CDR1 and CDR2: SGHRS and YFSETQ. Trimming cost V 0 bases and J 11 bases, with 11 bases left between them. Clones were sequenced by immunoSEQ multiplex PCR, and TCRdb holds only the in-frame ones, with some missing. The data hold about 44,000 clones, with around 90% observed a single time. The sequence was obtained from a female donor in good health, enrolled as a control in a pregnancy study. V usage is TRBV5-1 and J usage is TRBJ1-1; D is possibly TRBD1 (6 bases). Material: CD8+ T cells from peripheral blood mononuclear cells, obtained after pregnancy. The CDR3 DNA follows: TGCGCCAGCAGCTTGGCACAGGGCCCGGCTTTCTTT. Its protein is CASSLAQGPAFF. The complete variable domain, with remaining parts taken from reference TRBV5-1 and TRBJ1-1, reads KAGVTQTPRYLIKTRGQQVTLSCSPISGHRSVSWYQQTPGQGLQFLFEYFSETQRNKGNFPGRFSGRQFSNSRSEMNVSTLELGDSALYLCASSLAQGPAFFGQGTRLTVV.